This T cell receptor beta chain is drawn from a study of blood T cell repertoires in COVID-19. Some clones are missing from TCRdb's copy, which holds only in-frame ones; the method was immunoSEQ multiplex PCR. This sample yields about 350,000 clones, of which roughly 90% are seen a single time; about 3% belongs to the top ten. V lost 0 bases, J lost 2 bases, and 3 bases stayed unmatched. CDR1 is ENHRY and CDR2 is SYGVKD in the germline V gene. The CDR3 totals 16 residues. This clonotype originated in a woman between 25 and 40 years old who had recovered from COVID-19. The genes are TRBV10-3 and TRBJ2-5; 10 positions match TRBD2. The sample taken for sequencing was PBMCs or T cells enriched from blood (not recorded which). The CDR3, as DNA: TGTGCCATCAGTGAGTCTAGCGGGGGGTTTCAAGAGACCCAGTACTTC. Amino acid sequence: CAISESSGGFQETQYF.